The rows below give T cell receptor beta chains drawn from one sample of a study of preoperative IRX-2 immunotherapy in early breast cancer. Profiling relied on immunoSEQ multiplex PCR, and the TCRdb table lists in-frame clones only, not all of them. Here the sample spans around 25,000 clones, 70% to 90% being singletons. Sequenced material: tumor tissue, taken after IRX-2 immunotherapy. The receptors shown here come from a human donor with breast cancer. CDR3s include the opening cysteine and the closing phenylalanine or tryptophan. A D gene is named only where the DNA matches it firmly. For some rows the clone size is stated as once, few or many, or as a class when expanded; others skip it.

V gene	J gene	D gene	clone size	CDR3 DNA	CDR3 protein
TRBV29-1	TRBJ2-1	-	-	TGCAGCTCAACCGGGACCACCGCCTTTATTGGGCAGTTCTTC	CSSTGTTAFIGQFF
TRBV28	TRBJ1-3	-	-	TGTGCCAGCGGTCTAGTGGAGGGTGCTGGAAACACCATATATTTT	CASGLVEGAGNTIYF
TRBV19	TRBJ1-5	TRBD1	once	TGTGCCAGTAAGGACAGGGCATATCAGCCCCAGCATTTT	CASKDRAYQPQHF
TRBV6-4	TRBJ1-1	-	-	TGTGCCAGCAACGAAAGGGGGTTTAAGGAGGGCACTGAAGCTTTCTTT	CASNERGFKEGTEAFF
TRBV7-9	TRBJ1-1	-	-	TGTGCCAGCAGCTTAAACGGCAGGTGGGATCGTGCTTTCTTT	CASSLNGRWDRAFF
TRBV7-9	TRBJ2-2	-	-	TGTGCCAGCAGCTTTTTCACCGGGGAGCTGTTTTTT	CASSFFTGELFF
TRBV2	TRBJ1-1	TRBD1	few	TGTGCCACCTACATGTGGGGGACAGGTATGAACACTGAAGCTTTCTTT	CATYMWGTGMNTEAFF
TRBV18	TRBJ1-5	-	-	TGTGCCAGCTCGCGGGAGTTGGATCAGCCCCAGCATTTT	CASSRELDQPQHF
TRBV5-4	TRBJ1-2	TRBD1	few	TGTGCCAGCAGCGGGGACAGGGGGCGCGATGGCTACACCTTC	CASSGDRGRDGYTF
TRBV16	TRBJ2-7	-	-	TGTGCCAGCAGCCAAAGGGGTACCACCGAGCAGTACTTC	CASSQRGTTEQYF
TRBV6-6	TRBJ1-1	-	-	TGTGCCACCAAACAGCGAGGGGGGAACACTGAAGCTTTCTTT	CATKQRGGNTEAFF
TRBV6-4	TRBJ2-1	TRBD2	-	TGTGCCAGCAGTCACGACGGGGGGGCAGGTGAGCAGTTCTTC	CASSHDGGAGEQFF
TRBV11-2	TRBJ1-1	-	-	TGTGCCAGCAGCTTAGATCTCAGGAAAACTGAAGCTTTCTTT	CASSLDLRKTEAFF
TRBV19	TRBJ2-3	-	-	TGTGCCAGTAGTAATTTCCTGGAAGGGTTATGGGGAAGCACAGATACGCAGTATTTT	CASSNFLEGLWGSTDTQYF
TRBV11-3	TRBJ2-5	-	-	TGTGCCAGCAGCCCAGGGCCTTGGGAAGAGACCCAGTACTTC	CASSPGPWEETQYF
TRBV11-2	TRBJ2-1	-	-	TGTGCCAGCAGCTCAAGCCCTGGGAATGAGCAGTTCTTC	CASSSSPGNEQFF
TRBV14	TRBJ1-2	-	-	TGTGCCAGCAGCCAATCCCGCATGAGCGGCTACACCTTC	CASSQSRMSGYTF
TRBV2	TRBJ2-1	TRBD2	-	TGTGCCAGCAGTCAACGACTAGCGGGAGAGCAGTTCTTC	CASSQRLAGEQFF
TRBV29-1	TRBJ1-3	-	-	TGCAGCGTAGGAGGGCAGTTAGACGCTGGAAACACCATATATTTT	CSVGGQLDAGNTIYF
TRBV5-1	TRBJ2-5	-	-	TGCGCCAGCAGCTATGCCAGGGGAGGGGGCGGAGAGACCCAGTACTTC	CASSYARGGGGETQYF
TRBV5-7	TRBJ1-4	-	-	TGTGCCAGCGCGAGAGCAACTAATGAAAAACTGTTTTTT	CASARATNEKLFF
TRBV11-3	TRBJ1-6	-	once	TGTGCCAGCAGCTCTTTCCCGGATTCACCCCTCCACTTT	CASSSFPDSPLHF
TRBV6-5	TRBJ1-1	-	-	TGTGCCAGCACCCACCGGGACGGACACACTGAAGCTTTCTTT	CASTHRDGHTEAFF
TRBV2	TRBJ1-3	-	-	TGTGCCAGCAGCCGCCAACAGGGTCGTGGAAACACCATATATTTT	CASSRQQGRGNTIYF
TRBV10-2	TRBJ1-2	TRBD1	-	TGCGCCAGCAGTGAAGGCAGGGGGGGAGGCTACACCTTC	CASSEGRGGGYTF
TRBV5-1	TRBJ2-3	-	-	TGCGCCAGCAGCCCGCCCCAGGGGAGCATGGATACGCAGTATTTT	CASSPPQGSMDTQYF
TRBV9	TRBJ1-3	-	-	TGTGCCAGCAGCCGGGACACCAGGGAGTTCAACACCATATATTTT	CASSRDTREFNTIYF
TRBV9	TRBJ2-2	TRBD2	-	TGTGCCAGCAGCGTAACGGTGCAGCGGGGGAACGCCGGGGAGCTGTTTTTT	CASSVTVQRGNAGELFF
TRBV9	TRBJ2-5	-	-	TGTGCCAGCAGCGTAAGAGCGCTGGAGACCCAGTACTTC	CASSVRALETQYF
TRBV4-1	TRBJ1-1	-	-	TGCGCCAGCAGCCACATACCAAGGGCAGGGGTAAAGAACACTGAAGCTTTCTTT	CASSHIPRAGVKNTEAFF
TRBV7-6	TRBJ2-1	-	-	TGTGCCAGCAGCTCGTTAGAATCTGAGCAGTTCTTC	CASSSLESEQFF
TRBV6-5	TRBJ1-5	-	few	TGTGCCAGCAGGGCGGACGGGTACAATCAGCCCCAGCATTTT	CASRADGYNQPQHF
TRBV30	TRBJ1-5	TRBD1	once	TGTGCCTGGAGTCTAACGACAGGGACAGGGGAACAGCCCCAGCATTTT	CAWSLTTGTGEQPQHF
TRBV6-5	TRBJ2-3	-	-	TGTGCCAGCAGTTACCGTAACATAGGCACAGATACGCAGTATTTT	CASSYRNIGTDTQYF
TRBV6-1	TRBJ1-1	-	-	TGTGCCAGCAGTGAACACAGGACTGAAGCTTTCTTT	CASSEHRTEAFF
TRBV5-1	TRBJ2-1	TRBD2	-	TGCGCCAGCAGCACCGGACTAGGGAGCTCCTACAATGAGCAGTTCTTC	CASSTGLGSSYNEQFF
TRBV5-1	TRBJ1-1	-	-	TGCGCCAGCAGCGCCGGGACCACGATACTCGGTGAAGCTTTCTTT	CASSAGTTILGEAFF